The T cell receptor beta chain described here comes from a study of blood T cell repertoires in COVID-19. Overall study: Sample material is recorded as cDNA or gDNA derived from T cells, B-cell-depleted T cells, or PBMCs.

Using immunoSEQ multiplex PCR, the repertoire was profiled, and TCRdb retains in-frame clones only, with some absent. This table has roughly 250,000 clones, approximately 86% appearing once. This CDR3 contains 13 residues. V was trimmed by 6 bases and J by 5 bases, leaving 8 bases between them. Per germline, CDR1 SGHDN and CDR2 FVKESK. This sequence joins TRBV14 and TRBJ1-6; D gene ambiguous. This clonotype originated in a man aged 40-49 years who had recovered from COVID-19. Sample: peripheral blood. CDR3 sequence: CASRQTNNSPLHF. As DNA, the CDR3 is TGTGCCAGCAGACAGACTAATAATTCACCCCTCCACTTT.